One and the same sample provided the 20 T cell receptor beta chains below, sequenced in a study of control samples from healthy donors and cancer patients. Sequencing was performed with immunoSEQ multiplex PCR; in TCRdb, only in-frame clones are kept and a portion is missing. The table has roughly 150,000 clones, 93% seen once. The sequenced material came from blood. The receptors were gathered from a middle-aged man in good health.

This rearrangement joins TRBV11-2 to TRBJ2-7, with 9 bases identical to TRBD1. V lost 3 bases and J lost 7; bases outside the gene matches: 4. The germline gives CDR1 SGHAT, CDR2 FQNNGV. CDR3 size: 13 residues. CDR3 sequence reads: CASSFGQGQEQYF. For the CDR3, the DNA is TGTGCCAGCAGCTTTGGACAGGGGCAAGAGCAGTACTTC.

The chain joins TRBV9 to TRBJ2-1, with 8 positions matching TRBD2. The CDR3 extends over 16 amino acids. Germline lookup yields CDR1 SGDLS and CDR2 YYNGEE. V was pared by 0 bases and J by 10 bases, with 12 bases of the junction left unmatched. CDR3 sequence: CASSVAAGLVRREQFF. The CDR3, as DNA: TGTGCCAGCAGCGTAGCGGCGGGACTAGTTAGGAGGGAGCAGTTCTTC.

This clone was picked up one time. The V call is TRBV4-1, the J call TRBJ2-3; D gene unclear. Trimming shortened V by 1 base and J by 12 bases, and 11 bases separated the two germline ends. Germline V gives CDR1 MGHRA, CDR2 YSYEKL. This CDR3 is built from 12 residues. The DNA of the CDR3 is TGCGCCAGCAGCCAAGTGAGGCGTGAACAGTATTTT. Translating it yields CASSQVRREQYF.

The rearrangement uses TRBV6-1 and TRBJ1-1; the D gene is possibly TRBD1 (5 bases). The CDR3 runs to 15 residues. Germline CDR1 is MNHNS and CDR2 is SASEGT. V was clipped by 6 bases and J by 4 bases, with 18 bases between them. CDR3: CASSKEGSLSTEAFF. The CDR3 DNA is TGTGCCAGCAGCAAAGAGGGGAGTTTGAGCACTGAAGCTTTCTTT.

J is TRBJ2-3 and V is TRBV6-5; TRBD2 agrees at 7 bases. V gave up 4 bases and J gave up 2 bases; unmatched junction bases: 3. CDR3 length: 14 amino acids. Germline V gene lookup returns CDR1 MNHEY and CDR2 SVGAGI. This CDR3 reads CASSLSGITDTQYF. Written as DNA, the CDR3 is TGTGCCAGCAGTTTGAGCGGGATCACAGATACGCAGTATTTT.

The V call is TRBV7-9, the J call TRBJ2-3; the match to TRBD2 covers 8 bases. Germline trimming cut 6 bases from V and 2 bases from J; bases unmatched to any gene: 13. This CDR3 contains 17 residues. The germline V gene has CDR1 SEHNR and CDR2 FQNEAQ (reference sequence). CDR3 DNA: TGTGCCAGCAGGAGTACGGGGGGGCGGAGGACCACAGATACGCAGTATTTT. Its translation is CASRSTGGRRTTDTQYF.

The chain combines TRBV14 with TRBJ2-1; D unresolved. The CDR3 contains 15 residues. From germline, CDR1 is SGHDN and CDR2 FVKESK. Trimming removed 1 base at V and 10 bases at J, with 17 bases between. CDR3 protein: CASSQVGTFIREQFF. CDR3 coding DNA: TGTGCCAGCAGCCAAGTAGGAACCTTCATCCGGGAGCAGTTCTTC.

This clone came up once. The chain is built from TRBV6-2 or TRBV6-3 and TRBJ2-2; TRBD2 aligns across 10 bases. Looked up from germline, CDR1 is MNHEY and CDR2 is SVGEGT. The CDR3 totals 17 residues. Trimming at V came to 4 bases and at J to 2 bases, leaving 7 bases not matched to a gene. This CDR3 reads CASSSPRTSGNTGELFF. CDR3 bases: TGTGCCAGCAGTTCACCGAGGACTAGCGGAAACACCGGGGAGCTGTTTTTT.

The chain uses TRBV14 and TRBJ1-1, with no clear D. The germline V and J ends were trimmed by 3 bases and 0 bases, with 8 bases remaining between them. This CDR3 is built from 14 residues. Germline-derived CDR1 and CDR2 are SGHDN and FVKESK. CDR3 DNA: TGTGCCAGCAGCCACCGGGGTCTGAACACTGAAGCTTTCTTT. It codes for CASSHRGLNTEAFF.

The genes are TRBV2 and TRBJ1-2; 10 bases align to TRBD1. The CDR3 contains 14 residues. CDR1 and CDR2 from the germline V gene are SNHLY and FYNNEI. The V gene end was trimmed by 3 bases and the J gene end by 8 bases; junction bases not matched to a gene: 6. This CDR3 is CASSDWTGGLGYTF. As DNA, the CDR3 is TGTGCCAGCAGTGATTGGACAGGGGGGCTGGGCTACACCTTC.

The chain is built from TRBV7-8 and TRBJ2-5; D is uncertain. Germline lookup yields CDR1 SGHVS and CDR2 FQNEAQ. V was clipped by 3 bases and J by 1 base, with 9 bases between them. The CDR3 is 14 amino acids. CDR3 sequence: CASSFHGGQETQYF. As DNA, the CDR3 is TGTGCCAGCAGCTTTCATGGCGGCCAAGAGACCCAGTACTTC.

V gene TRBV5-1 combines with J gene TRBJ1-5, with D possibly matching TRBD1 (5 bases). The V and J ends lost 5 bases and 6 bases respectively, with 12 bases between them. CDR1 and CDR2 from the germline V gene are SGHRS and YFSETQ. CDR3 size: 13 residues. The CDR3 DNA sequence: TGCGCCAGCAGTCGAGACAGTTCTCAGCCCCAGCATTTT. Residues: CASSRDSSQPQHF.

CDR3 in amino acids: CASSQGRVAGGEQYF. The CDR3 coding sequence is TGTGCCAGCAGCCAAGGGAGAGTAGCGGGAGGTGAGCAGTACTTC. The rearrangement links TRBV14 to TRBJ2-7; 10 bases are shared with TRBD2. Trimming cost V 1 base and J 7 bases; bases outside gene matches: 7. CDR3 length: 15 amino acids. Germline lookup yields CDR1 SGHDN and CDR2 FVKESK.

V gene TRBV5-1 combines with J gene TRBJ1-1; D not resolved. CDR3 length: 15 residues. Germline-derived CDR1 and CDR2 are SGHRS and YFSETQ. V lost 0 bases and J lost 7, with 16 bases in between. CDR3 protein: CASSLVLGPGGEAFF. CDR3 DNA sequence: TGCGCCAGCAGCTTGGTACTCGGGCCGGGAGGTGAAGCTTTCTTT.

V gene TRBV19 combines with J gene TRBJ2-1, with D unclear. This CDR3 has 13 residues. V lost 9 bases to trimming and J lost 9 bases, with 18 bases between them. The germline V gene encodes CDR1 LNHDA and CDR2 SQIVND (reference sequence). CDR3 DNA: TGTGCCAGCTCGCCCCGACTTCCACCTGAGCAGTTCTTC. This sequence encodes CASSPRLPPEQFF. Combining the CDR3 with reference TRBV19 and TRBJ2-1 gives the whole variable domain DGGITQSPKYLFRKEGQNVTLSCEQNLNHDAMYWYRQDPGQGLRLIYYSQIVNDFQKGDIAEGYSVSREKKESFPLTVTSAQKNPTAFYLCASSPRLPPEQFFGPGTRLTVL.

Notes on this clone: One junction end disagrees with the germline gene, perhaps due to a read error. For the CDR3, the DNA is TGTGCCGGCAGCTTGTTAGGGACAGGGAGAGGCACTGAAGCTTTCTTT. Translated: CAGSLLGTGRGTEAFF. The chain joins TRBV7-3 to TRBJ1-1, with 9 bases identical to TRBD1. Germline CDR1 reads SGHTA; CDR2 reads FQGTGA. The CDR3 has 16 amino acids.

J is TRBJ2-5 and V is TRBV5-1; tentative D call: TRBD2 (6 bases). Germline CDR1 and CDR2: SGHRS and YFSETQ. This CDR3 comprises 16 residues. The V end lost 0 bases, the J end lost 3 bases, and 15 bases lay between the germline ends. CDR3 nucleotide sequence: TGCGCCAGCAGCTTGGGGACTATGCTTGGAGAAGAGACCCAGTACTTC. As protein: CASSLGTMLGEETQYF.

The chain combines TRBV7-9 with TRBJ2-5; the match to TRBD2 covers 10 bases. The germline gives CDR1 SEHNR, CDR2 FQNEAQ (reference sequence). The trim removed 5 bases at V and 5 bases at J, leaving 8 bases unmatched. CDR3 length: 15 amino acids. CDR3 in amino acids: CASSDSPGLAETQYF. The CDR3 DNA is TGTGCCAGCAGCGACTCGCCGGGACTAGCGGAGACCCAGTACTTC.

The chain carries TRBV19 and TRBJ1-1; 8 nucleotides line up with TRBD1. V shed 2 bases and J 5 bases; nucleotides not matched to a gene: 10. The CDR3 runs 16 residues. Looked up from germline, CDR1 is LNHDA and CDR2 is SQIVND (reference sequence). The CDR3 reads CASSITASGGRTEAFF. The DNA for the CDR3 is TGTGCCAGTAGTATAACAGCTTCAGGGGGCCGGACTGAAGCTTTCTTT.

This chain connects TRBV10-2 to TRBJ2-5; no definite D call. This CDR3 is built from 14 residues. From germline, CDR1 is WSHSY and CDR2 SAAADI. Trimming took 3 bases from V and 3 from J, leaving 11 bases between them. CDR3 protein: CASSERILEETQYF. In DNA, the CDR3 is TGCGCCAGCAGTGAAAGGATCTTGGAAGAGACCCAGTACTTC.